This T cell receptor (beta chain) was sequenced for a study of blood T cells in healthy people across ages. Total RNA amounts of at least 5.5 micrograms were extracted per sample. Then a second PCR, running about 6 to 12 cycles, was carried out with a sample-barcoded 5' primer and a J-beta primer mix. Each sample provided no less than 2.5 million CDR3-containing paired-end reads. TCRdb reanalysed the 5' RACE reads using MiXCR and keeps one entry per CDR3 protein. The repertoire holds around 700,000 distinct CDR3 sequences, with roughly 25% as singletons. The CDR3 sequence is 14 residues long. The germline CDR1 and CDR2 sequences are LNHNV and YYDKDF (reference sequence). The ends were cut back, 6 bases at V and 7 bases at J, with 16 bases in the middle. This clonotype showed up just a few times. These data also formed part of another study, on T cells of mothers and their children. As that report states: Related mother and child pairs showed slightly greater overlap (not significant) than unrelated pairs did. None of the identified T cell clones proved to be persistent microchimeric clones.

This chain links TRBV15 with TRBJ2-1; D not resolved. The receptor was isolated from a boy between 5 and 17 years old in good health. The specimen was blood. DNA of the CDR3: TGTGCCACCAGTAAAGGCCTCTCTGGGAATGAGCAGTTCTTC. Protein product: CATSKGLSGNEQFF.